These 5 T cell receptor beta chains were sequenced from one sample in a study of naive and memory T cell subsets. The beta constant-region primer was an equimolar mix of two oligonucleotides covering TRBC1 and TRBC2. TCRdb used MiXCR to reprocess the UMI-ligation and nested PCR reads, holding one entry per CDR3 protein. The table shows roughly 31,000 distinct CDR3 sequences, with about 10% occurring only once. The specimen was effector memory CD4+ T cells from blood. Subset denoted: effector memory, CD45RA- CD27-. These receptors were obtained from a human donor in good health.

This clonotype was observed at least ten times. The chain carries TRBV7-2 and TRBJ2-7, with 7 bases aligning to TRBD1. The CDR3 spans 13 residues. The germline V gene has CDR1 SGHTA and CDR2 FQGNSA. Trimming removed 5 bases from V and 1 base from J; junction bases left unmatched: 2. This chain's CDR3 is CASSRDRSYEQYF. DNA for the CDR3: TGTGCCAGCAGCAGGGACAGATCCTACGAGCAGTACTTC.

The chain links TRBV3-1 to TRBJ2-1; 10 positions match TRBD1. Trimming took 5 bases from V and 4 from J; bases not matched to a gene: 5. The CDR3 loop spans 15 amino acids. Per germline, CDR1 LGHDT and CDR2 YNNKEL (reference sequence). The CDR3 region has the DNA TGTGCCAGCAGCAAAGGACAGGGGGTATACAATGAGCAGTTCTTC. This sequence encodes CASSKGQGVYNEQFF.

A few counts support this clonotype. The chain is built from TRBV7-2 and TRBJ2-3, with 8 bases aligning to TRBD1. The CDR3 totals 16 residues. Looked up from germline, CDR1 is SGHTA and CDR2 is FQGNSA. Unmatched junction bases numbered 7, after V lost 4 bases and J lost 1 base. The CDR3 DNA sequence: TGTGCCAGCAGCTCCCTTGGACAGGGAGGCACAGATACGCAGTATTTT. This translates into CASSSLGQGGTDTQYF.

This clonotype was detected a few times. The chain couples TRBV7-1 to TRBJ2-5; weak D call: TRBD1 (5 bases). TRBV7-1 is sorted into the ORF group, with uncertain function. Between the trimmed V and J ends, which lost 3 bases and 4 bases, there was a span of 15 bases. The CDR3 extends over 15 amino acids. The CDR3: CASSSQGNPRETQYF. In DNA, the CDR3 is TGTGCCAGCAGCTCCCAGGGCAACCCACGAGAGACCCAGTACTTC.

The chain has TRBV6-1 and TRBJ1-2; D is undetermined. V lost 5 bases, J lost 0 bases, and 1 base lay in between. There are 11 residues in the CDR3. Germline lookup yields CDR1 MNHNS and CDR2 SASEGT. The CDR3 sequence is CASSTNYGYTF. The CDR3 DNA is TGTGCCAGCAGTACTAACTATGGCTACACCTTC.